Detailed here is one TCR beta chain. Its antigen is not known. These data originate in a study of shared clonotypes between healthy human individuals. Germline assignment: CDR1 SGHTA and CDR2 FQGTGA. The CDR3 has 16 amino acids. Trimming removed 2 bases from V and 3 bases from J, with 13 bases in between. The authors' processing: ImmunoSEQ yielded junction-only sequences lacking quality scores, so filtering differed. The method was immunoSEQ multiplex PCR; TCRdb's version includes in-frame clones alone and lacks a portion of them. The V and J calls and the clone size are those of that table, but D and trimming were determined from the DNA. The repertoire has about 480,000 clones, 79% of them found once; the top ten carry 13%. Findings and limits, study-wide: The study drew on few donors, limiting represented genetic and exposure-history diversity.

This sequence was found in a middle-aged woman in good health. Some clones in this sample may be carry-over from other donors' samples. The chain couples TRBV7-3 to TRBJ2-2, with D possibly matching TRBD1 (6 bases). Sequencing was performed on PBMCs. CDR3 DNA: TGTGCCAGCAGCTTAGAGGCAGGGGTCGACACCGGGGAGCTGTTTTTT. Encoded protein: CASSLEAGVDTGELFF.